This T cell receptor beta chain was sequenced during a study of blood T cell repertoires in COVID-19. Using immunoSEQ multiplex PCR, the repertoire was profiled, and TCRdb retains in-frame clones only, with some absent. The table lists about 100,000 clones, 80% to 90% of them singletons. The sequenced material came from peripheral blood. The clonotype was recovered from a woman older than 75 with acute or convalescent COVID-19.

CDR3 residues: CASNRGGQSNQPQHF. The CDR3 DNA follows: TGTGCCAGCAATAGAGGGGGCCAGTCCAATCAGCCCCAGCATTTT. The chain has TRBV2 and TRBJ1-5, with 7 bases lining up with TRBD1. V was pared by 7 bases and J by 3 bases, with 9 bases of the junction left unmatched. This CDR3 spans 15 amino acids. The V gene's germline CDR1 is SNHLY and CDR2 FYNNEI.